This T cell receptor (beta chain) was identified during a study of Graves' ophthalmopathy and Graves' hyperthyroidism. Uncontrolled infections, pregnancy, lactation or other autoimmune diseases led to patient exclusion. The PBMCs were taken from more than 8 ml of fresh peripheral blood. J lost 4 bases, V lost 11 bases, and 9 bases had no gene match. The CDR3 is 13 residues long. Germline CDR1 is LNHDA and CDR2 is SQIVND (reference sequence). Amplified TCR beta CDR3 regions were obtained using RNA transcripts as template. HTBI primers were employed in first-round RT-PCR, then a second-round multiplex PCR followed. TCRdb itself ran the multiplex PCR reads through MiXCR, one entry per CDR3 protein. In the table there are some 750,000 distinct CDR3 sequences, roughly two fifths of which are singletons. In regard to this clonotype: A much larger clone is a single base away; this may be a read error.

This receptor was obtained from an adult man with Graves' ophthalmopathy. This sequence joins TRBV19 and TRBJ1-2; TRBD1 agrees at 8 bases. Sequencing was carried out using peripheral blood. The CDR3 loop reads CARRRTGIYGYTF. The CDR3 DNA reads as TGTGCCCGCAGACGGACAGGGATCTATGGCTACACCTTC.